These T cell receptor beta chains were read from a single sample in a study of vaccination effects on CD4 cells after COVID-19. Data came from immunoSEQ multiplex PCR; TCRdb stores just in-frame clones and leaves some out. The sample holds fewer than 60,000 clones, under 80% seen once. Their antigen targets remain unknown. The source was CD4+ T cells from PBMCs cultured with HIV peptides, collected before COVID-19 vaccination. These receptors were obtained from a human donor who had a prior SARS-CoV-2 infection. Each CDR3 is given with its conserved first and last residue. The order of the fields is D gene, J gene, clone size, V gene, CDR3 DNA, CDR3 protein. The D gene is left open where the match is weak. Clone size is not always given. Where it is, it says once, few, many or a class for expanded clones.

D: .
J: TRBJ1-6
size: .
V: TRBV28
DNA: TGTGCCAGCAGTTTGATCAGTTCACCCCTCCACTTT
CDR3: CASSLISSPLHF

D: .
J: TRBJ2-7
size: medium-sized
V: TRBV27
DNA: TGTGCCAGCAGTCCCCAGCGGACCCGACGGGAGCAGTACTTC
CDR3: CASSPQRTRREQYF

D: .
J: TRBJ2-7
size: .
V: TRBV6-2/TRBV6-3
DNA: TGTGCCAGCAGTTACAAAGTTGGTTCTTGGATTTCCTACGAGCAGTACTTC
CDR3: CASSYKVGSWISYEQYF

D: .
J: TRBJ1-1
size: .
V: TRBV5-4
DNA: TGTGCCAGCAGCTTGGGTGATCGGGGTCTGAACACTGAAGCTTTCTTT
CDR3: CASSLGDRGLNTEAFF

D: TRBD1
J: TRBJ2-7
size: .
V: TRBV6-5
DNA: TGTGCCAGCAAACTCCAACCGGGACAGACCTACGAGCAGTACTTC
CDR3: CASKLQPGQTYEQYF

D: .
J: TRBJ1-2
size: .
V: TRBV5-6
DNA: TGTGCCAGCAGCCCCGGATGGGGATCGGACTATGGCTACACCTTC
CDR3: CASSPGWGSDYGYTF

D: .
J: TRBJ2-2
size: .
V: TRBV7-9
DNA: TGTGCCAGCAGCTCGTATACGAACACCGGGGAGCTGTTTTTT
CDR3: CASSSYTNTGELFF

D: TRBD2
J: TRBJ2-5
size: .
V: TRBV9
DNA: TGTGCCAGCAGCCCTCGGGGGGGGCTTGTTGAGACCCAGTACTTC
CDR3: CASSPRGGLVETQYF

D: TRBD1
J: TRBJ1-1
size: .
V: TRBV19
DNA: TGTGCCAGTAGTATAGTCGAGGGGGCTCGAATCCTGAACACTGAAGCTTTCTTT
CDR3: CASSIVEGARILNTEAFF

D: TRBD2
J: TRBJ2-3
size: .
V: TRBV5-4
DNA: TGTGCCAGCAGCTACATAGCGGGGGGTCCCACAGATACGCAGTATTTT
CDR3: CASSYIAGGPTDTQYF

D: .
J: TRBJ1-6
size: .
V: TRBV5-1
DNA: TGCGCCAGCAGCTTGGATCTGACAGGAGGTAGATCCCTCCACTTT
CDR3: CASSLDLTGGRSLHF

D: TRBD1
J: TRBJ2-5
size: .
V: TRBV5-5
DNA: TGTGCCAGCAGCCCGCTGACAGGGATAGAGACCCAGTACTTC
CDR3: CASSPLTGIETQYF

D: .
J: TRBJ1-2
size: .
V: TRBV19
DNA: TGTGCCAGTAGGGGGGGGCGAAGACAGGCGGAAAACTATGGCTACACCTTC
CDR3: CASRGGRRQAENYGYTF

D: .
J: TRBJ1-1
size: .
V: TRBV6-1
DNA: TGTGCCAGCAGTGACAGAGAGAACACTGAAGCTTTCTTT
CDR3: CASSDRENTEAFF

D: .
J: TRBJ2-4
size: few
V: TRBV5-6
DNA: TGTGCCAGCAGCCGCGATCCGGGCCCGAAAAACATTCAGTACTTC
CDR3: CASSRDPGPKNIQYF

D: TRBD2
J: TRBJ2-5
size: .
V: TRBV15
DNA: TGTGCCACCAGCCGTCAACCGGGCTCTTGGGGGGGACCCCAGTACTTC
CDR3: CATSRQPGSWGGPQYF

D: .
J: TRBJ2-1
size: .
V: TRBV11-3
DNA: TGTGCCAGCCGCCAAGGTCCCGGCAATGAGCAGTTCTTC
CDR3: CASRQGPGNEQFF

D: TRBD1
J: TRBJ1-4
size: once
V: TRBV6-6
DNA: TGTGCCAGCAGTGCGGGACAGGGTGCGGCTAATGAAAAACTGTTTTTT
CDR3: CASSAGQGAANEKLFF

D: .
J: TRBJ2-1
size: .
V: TRBV7-3
DNA: TGTGCCAGCAGCCTCTACAATTACAATGAGCAGTTCTTC
CDR3: CASSLYNYNEQFF

D: .
J: TRBJ2-3
size: .
V: TRBV30
DNA: TGTGCCTGGAAAGGGCTAGCTTTCGCGAATACGCAGTATTTT
CDR3: CAWKGLAFANTQYF

D: .
J: TRBJ2-7
size: .
V: TRBV6-5
DNA: TGTGCCAGCAGCCTCAACCGGGGGTCCTACGAGCAGTACTTC
CDR3: CASSLNRGSYEQYF

D: .
J: TRBJ2-1
size: few
V: TRBV6-6
DNA: TGTGCCAGCAGACGACTCTCCAGTTACAATGAGCAGTTCTTC
CDR3: CASRRLSSYNEQFF

D: .
J: TRBJ2-2
size: .
V: TRBV19
DNA: TGTGCCAGTATGCTCCGGCGGGACACCGGGGAGCTGTTTTTT
CDR3: CASMLRRDTGELFF

D: .
J: TRBJ2-2
size: .
V: TRBV20-1
DNA: TGCAGTGCTAGTCTAGCGGGGGAGCTGTTTTTT
CDR3: CSASLAGELFF

D: .
J: TRBJ2-7
size: .
V: TRBV3-1/TRBV3-2
DNA: TGTGCCAGCAGCCGGAACAGGGGACTTGAGCAGTACTTC
CDR3: CASSRNRGLEQYF

D: .
J: TRBJ1-4
size: .
V: TRBV6-5
DNA: TGTGCCAGCGAACGGGACCCCACAACTAATGAAAAACTGTTTTTT
CDR3: CASERDPTTNEKLFF

D: .
J: TRBJ2-7
size: .
V: TRBV28
DNA: TGTGCCAGCACCAAATGGTCCAGGGTCGACGAGCAGTACTTC
CDR3: CASTKWSRVDEQYF

D: TRBD1
J: TRBJ2-5
size: .
V: TRBV27
DNA: TGTGCCAGCAGTTTGGACAGGGGCAGGGAGACCCAGTACTTC
CDR3: CASSLDRGRETQYF

D: TRBD1
J: TRBJ2-1
size: few
V: TRBV5-1
DNA: TGCGCCAGCAGCTTGGGGGGGACAGAGGACTACAATGAGCAGTTCTTC
CDR3: CASSLGGTEDYNEQFF

D: TRBD1
J: TRBJ1-4
size: few
V: TRBV5-6
DNA: TGTGCCAGCAGCTTGCGGACAGGGTGGGATGAAAAACTGTTTTTT
CDR3: CASSLRTGWDEKLFF

D: .
J: TRBJ2-6
size: .
V: TRBV10-3
DNA: TGTGCCATCAGTGGAGGGGGGGCTGGGGCCAACGTCCTGACTTTC
CDR3: CAISGGGAGANVLTF

D: .
J: TRBJ2-3
size: .
V: TRBV4-3
DNA: TGCGCCAGCAGCCAAGATTACACAGATACGCAGTATTTT
CDR3: CASSQDYTDTQYF

D: .
J: TRBJ2-7
size: .
V: TRBV3-1/TRBV3-2
DNA: TGTGCCAGCACCCAAAGGGCGGCACGGGGCGAGCAGTACTTC
CDR3: CASTQRAARGEQYF

D: .
J: TRBJ2-2
size: .
V: TRBV2
DNA: TGTGCCAGCAGTGGAAAGGCCTACACCGGGGAGCTGTTTTTT
CDR3: CASSGKAYTGELFF

D: .
J: TRBJ2-3
size: .
V: TRBV4-2
DNA: TGTGCCAGCAGCCAAGATCCAACTAGCAAAGATACGCAGTATTTT
CDR3: CASSQDPTSKDTQYF

D: .
J: TRBJ2-1
size: .
V: TRBV7-3
DNA: TGTGCCAGCAGCTTAGCGGCTAGCTCCTACAATGAGCAGTTCTTC
CDR3: CASSLAASSYNEQFF

D: .
J: TRBJ2-3
size: .
V: TRBV5-6
DNA: TGTGCCAGCAGCTTGAGGGGATCAGATACGCAGTATTTT
CDR3: CASSLRGSDTQYF

D: .
J: TRBJ2-7
size: .
V: TRBV11-3
DNA: TGTGCCAGCAGCCCCCGGGTGGACTACGAGCAGTACTTC
CDR3: CASSPRVDYEQYF

D: .
J: TRBJ1-2
size: .
V: TRBV5-8
DNA: TGTGCCAGCAGCCCGGGACACCGGAACTATGGCTACACCTTC
CDR3: CASSPGHRNYGYTF

D: TRBD1
J: TRBJ2-1
size: .
V: TRBV9
DNA: TGTGCCAGCAGCGCCGGGGGGAGGGGACAGGGATACAATGAGCAGTTCTTC
CDR3: CASSAGGRGQGYNEQFF

D: .
J: TRBJ2-7
size: .
V: TRBV27
DNA: TGTGCCAGCAGTCCCCTCGTGGGCCACGAGCAGTACTTC
CDR3: CASSPLVGHEQYF

D: .
J: TRBJ1-1
size: .
V: TRBV5-4
DNA: TGTGCCAGCAGCTTGGCCGGGTGGTCGGCAACTGAAGCTTTCTTT
CDR3: CASSLAGWSATEAFF

D: .
J: TRBJ2-7
size: once
V: TRBV18
DNA: TGTGCCAGCTCCCGACAGTACGAGCAGTACTTC
CDR3: CASSRQYEQYF

D: .
J: TRBJ1-2
size: .
V: TRBV5-1
DNA: TGCGCCAGCAGCTTGCCAGGAAACTATGGCTACACCTTC
CDR3: CASSLPGNYGYTF

D: .
J: TRBJ1-2
size: few
V: TRBV10-3
DNA: TGTGCCATCAGTGAGGGCAGGGGAAGGGATGGCTACACCTTC
CDR3: CAISEGRGRDGYTF